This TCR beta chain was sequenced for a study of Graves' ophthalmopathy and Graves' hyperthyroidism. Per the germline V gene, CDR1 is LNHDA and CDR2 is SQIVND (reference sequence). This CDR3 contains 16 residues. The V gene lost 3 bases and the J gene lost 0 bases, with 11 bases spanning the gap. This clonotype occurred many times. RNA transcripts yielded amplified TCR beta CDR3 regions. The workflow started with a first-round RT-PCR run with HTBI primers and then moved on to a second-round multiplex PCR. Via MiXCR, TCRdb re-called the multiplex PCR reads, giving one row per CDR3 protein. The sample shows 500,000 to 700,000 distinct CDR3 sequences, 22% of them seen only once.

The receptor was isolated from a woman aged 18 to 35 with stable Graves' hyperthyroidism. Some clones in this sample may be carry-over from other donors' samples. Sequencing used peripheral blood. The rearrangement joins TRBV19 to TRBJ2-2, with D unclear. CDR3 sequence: CASSITEIANTGELFF. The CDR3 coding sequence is TGTGCCAGTAGTATCACAGAAATCGCGAACACCGGGGAGCTGTTTTTT.